This T cell receptor beta chain is drawn from a study of PD-1 blockade in classical Hodgkin lymphoma. The method was immunoSEQ multiplex PCR; TCRdb's version includes in-frame clones alone and lacks a portion of them. The table has 45,000 to 55,000 clones, just under 75% seen once; the top ten hold about 16%. Autologous stem cell transplantation was followed by relapse in every patient, and brentuximab vedotin exposure varied. The germline V and J ends were trimmed by 4 bases and 0 bases, with 9 bases remaining between them. Germline V gene sequence: CDR1 LNHDA, CDR2 SQIVND (reference sequence). The CDR3 is 14 amino acids.

Material: peripheral blood mononuclear cells (PBMCs), obtained before the second cycle of nivolumab. The chain uses TRBV19 and TRBJ1-1; no clear D. This receptor was taken from a human donor with classical Hodgkin lymphoma. This CDR3 is CASSTGEMNTEAFF. CDR3 nucleotides: TGTGCCAGTAGTACGGGAGAGATGAACACTGAAGCTTTCTTT.